The rows below give T cell receptor beta chains drawn from one sample of a study of blood T cell repertoires in COVID-19. Sequenced by immunoSEQ multiplex PCR; TCRdb stores in-frame clones only, minus some. This table has tens of thousands of clones, 70% to 90% appearing once. The material sequenced was peripheral blood. The receptors here all came from an elderly woman with active or convalescent COVID-19. Each CDR3 is given with its conserved first and last residue. D genes are given only for firm matches. Some rows mark clone size as missing; the rest say once, few, many or name a class of expanded clone.

D gene	clone size	V gene	J gene	CDR3 DNA	CDR3 protein
.	.	TRBV5-1	TRBJ2-2	TGCGCCAGCAGCTTTTATAGCTCCGGGGAGCTGTTTTTT	CASSFYSSGELFF
.	.	TRBV18	TRBJ2-3	TGTGCCAGCTCACCATCGGGCACAGATACGCAGTATTTT	CASSPSGTDTQYF
TRBD2	.	TRBV11-3	TRBJ2-1	TGTGCCAGCAGCCAGATGGGACTAGCGGGAGGGACGAGCTCCTACAATGAGCAGTTCTTC	CASSQMGLAGGTSSYNEQFF
.	.	TRBV5-5	TRBJ1-4	TGTGCCAGCAGCTTGGGCCAGGGTTATGAAAAACTGTTTTTT	CASSLGQGYEKLFF
TRBD1	few	TRBV6-6	TRBJ1-2	TGTGCCAGCAGTGGACAGGGCGACTATGGCTACACCTTC	CASSGQGDYGYTF
.	.	TRBV3-1/TRBV3-2	TRBJ1-3	TGTGCCAGCAGCCGCGGCACAAGCTCTGGAAACACCATATATTTT	CASSRGTSSGNTIYF
.	.	TRBV27	TRBJ1-1	TGTGCCAGCAGTTTAGCTAGGTTCACTGAAGCTTTCTTT	CASSLARFTEAFF
TRBD1	once	TRBV24-1	TRBJ2-7	TGTGCCACCAGCCCAGGGGGAAGGTACGAGCAGTACTTC	CATSPGGRYEQYF
TRBD2	.	TRBV11-3	TRBJ2-7	TGTGCCAGCAGCTTTTCTAGCGGGGGGAATTACGAGCAGTACTTC	CASSFSSGGNYEQYF
TRBD1	.	TRBV2	TRBJ1-3	TGTGCCAGCAGCCAGGGGGCTTCTGGAAACACCATATATTTT	CASSQGASGNTIYF
TRBD2	.	TRBV19	TRBJ2-1	TGTGCCAGTAGTGCCACTAGCGTTTTTGAGCAGTTCTTC	CASSATSVFEQFF
.	.	TRBV4-3	TRBJ2-3	TGCGCCAGCAGCCAATCGACTAGCACAGATACGCAGTATTTT	CASSQSTSTDTQYF
.	.	TRBV29-1	TRBJ2-5	TGCAGCGTTGAGGCAGGGTGGGAGACCCAGTACTTC	CSVEAGWETQYF
TRBD1	.	TRBV15	TRBJ2-3	TGTGCCACCAGCAGAGATTATGGGGACAGGGGGGATTTTAATACGCAGTATTTT	CATSRDYGDRGDFNTQYF
.	.	TRBV5-1	TRBJ2-2	TGCGCCAGCAGCATCTGGGCCTACCGACAGGGAGGTTCGACCGGGGAGCTGTTTTTT	CASSIWAYRQGGSTGELFF
TRBD2	.	TRBV11-3	TRBJ2-5	TGTGCCAGCAGTACTAGCGGGAGTGGTCAAGAGACCCAGTACTTC	CASSTSGSGQETQYF
.	.	TRBV29-1	TRBJ1-5	TGCAGCTCAACGAACGCGGACAGCACGAATCAGCCCCAGCATTTT	CSSTNADSTNQPQHF
TRBD1	.	TRBV6-2/TRBV6-3	TRBJ1-5	TGTGCCAGCAGTCAAAACAGGGGAAATCGAGGACAGCCCCAGCATTTT	CASSQNRGNRGQPQHF
TRBD1	.	TRBV9	TRBJ1-6	TGTGCCAGCAGCGTGGGCACAGGGGGCTCGAGATCACCCCTCCACTTT	CASSVGTGGSRSPLHF
TRBD2	.	TRBV6-2/TRBV6-3	TRBJ2-1	TGTGCCAGCAGTACTAGCGGAAACAATGAGCAGTTCTTC	CASSTSGNNEQFF
TRBD2	.	TRBV7-3	TRBJ2-1	TGTGCCAGCAGCGTGGGACTAGTAAATGAGCAGTTCTTC	CASSVGLVNEQFF
.	.	TRBV15	TRBJ2-1	TGTGCCACCAGCCGGAGGGATAGGTCCTACAATGAGCAGTTCTTC	CATSRRDRSYNEQFF
.	.	TRBV4-3	TRBJ1-2	TGCGCCAGCAGCCCCCAAGGGGGAGTCCAGGATCTTGGCACCTTC	CASSPQGGVQDLGTF
.	.	TRBV20-1	TRBJ1-5	TGCAGTGCTACCTCGGGGGGGCCCCAGCATTTT	CSATSGGPQHF
.	few	TRBV28	TRBJ2-2	TGTGCCAGCAGTCCTCGTAACACCGGGGAGCTGTTTTTT	CASSPRNTGELFF
TRBD1	.	TRBV6-2/TRBV6-3	TRBJ2-7	TGTGCCAGCAGTTACTGGACAGGGACTTACCCACTGAAAACCTACGAGCAGTACTTC	CASSYWTGTYPLKTYEQYF
TRBD2	.	TRBV7-6	TRBJ2-2	TGTGCCAGCAGCTCCGCCGGGACTAGGTCCGGGGAGCTGTTTTTT	CASSSAGTRSGELFF
TRBD1	once	TRBV30	TRBJ1-4	TGTGCCTGGAGTCCCCGGGACAGGGATGAAAAACTGTTTTTT	CAWSPRDRDEKLFF
.	.	TRBV6-5	TRBJ2-2	TGTGCCACTCGGGTCACAGGGTTTACCACCGGGGAGCTGTTTTTT	CATRVTGFTTGELFF
.	.	TRBV6-2/TRBV6-3	TRBJ1-2	TGTGCCAGCAGTTATGATTTAGCAGTGAACTATGGCTACACCTTC	CASSYDLAVNYGYTF
.	once	TRBV21-1	TRBJ2-7	TGTGCCAGCAGCAAAGGGGGGGTTTTGGGTCATCGTATTTGCGAGCAGTACTTC	CASSKGGVLGHRICEQYF
.	.	TRBV12-3/TRBV12-4	TRBJ1-2	TGTGCCAGCAGTTTCGTTAGGCAGGGCCCTTCCTTC	CASSFVRQGPSF
TRBD1	.	TRBV7-3	TRBJ2-6	TGTGCCAGCAGCTTAACACTCATGGGACAGGGCGCGGGGGCCAACGTCCTGACTTTC	CASSLTLMGQGAGANVLTF
.	.	TRBV5-5	TRBJ1-5	TGTGCCAGCAGCCCCGGGTACGGGAATAGCAATCAGCCCCAGCATTTT	CASSPGYGNSNQPQHF
.	.	TRBV6-2/TRBV6-3	TRBJ1-2	TGTGCCAGCAGTTCGGACAGATTCTATGGCTACACCTTC	CASSSDRFYGYTF
TRBD2	.	TRBV4-1	TRBJ2-1	TGCGCCAGCAGCCAAGCCGGACTAGATAATGAGCAGTTCTTC	CASSQAGLDNEQFF
TRBD2	.	TRBV5-1	TRBJ2-3	TGCGCCAGCACCCCTCGCGGGGGAGGCACAGATACGCAGTATTTT	CASTPRGGGTDTQYF
TRBD1	.	TRBV19	TRBJ2-2	TGTGCCAGTAGTACCACAGGGGGCCGGACCGGGGAGCTGTTTTTT	CASSTTGGRTGELFF
.	once	TRBV24-1	TRBJ2-6	TGTGCCACCGAAGGGGTCGGGGCCAACGTCCTGACTTTC	CATEGVGANVLTF
TRBD1	few	TRBV2	TRBJ1-6	TGTGCCAGCAGCTGGGACAGGGAGAGGTCACCCCTCCACTTT	CASSWDRERSPLHF
.	once	TRBV7-9	TRBJ2-3	TGTGCCAGCAGCTCGGTGGAGCATGGAGATACGCAGTATTTT	CASSSVEHGDTQYF
TRBD1	.	TRBV5-1	TRBJ1-1	TGCGCCAGCAGCTTGGATCGCTTAGGGGACAGGGTCATAAGCACTGAAGCTTTCTTT	CASSLDRLGDRVISTEAFF
TRBD2	many	TRBV29-1	TRBJ2-5	TGCAGCGTTTCGCTAGCGGGACTCATCGGGGAGACCCAGTACTTC	CSVSLAGLIGETQYF
TRBD2	.	TRBV10-3	TRBJ2-5	TGTGCCATCAGTGAGTCGAACGGACAGGGACTAGCGGGCCAAGAGACCCAGTACTTC	CAISESNGQGLAGQETQYF
TRBD1	.	TRBV7-2	TRBJ1-2	TGTGCCAGCAGCCGAGGACAGGGGAATGGCTACACCTTC	CASSRGQGNGYTF
TRBD1	once	TRBV5-1	TRBJ2-1	TGCGCCAGCAGTTGGGACAGTTCCTACAATGAGCAGTTCTTC	CASSWDSSYNEQFF
.	once	TRBV12-3/TRBV12-4	TRBJ1-2	TGTGCCACCAAAGGGGCAAAACTGTATGGCTACACCTTC	CATKGAKLYGYTF
TRBD1	few	TRBV19	TRBJ1-1	TGTGCCAGTAGTCCCCCGCGACAGGGGGCCTATTCGAAAGCTTTCTTT	CASSPPRQGAYSKAFF
.	few	TRBV19	TRBJ1-4	TGTGCCAGTAGCCCGACAGGCCCGAATGAAAAACTGTTTTTT	CASSPTGPNEKLFF
TRBD1	.	TRBV6-2/TRBV6-3	TRBJ2-2	TGTGCCAGCAGTTACGCTGGACAGGGATCCGGGGAGCTGTTTTTT	CASSYAGQGSGELFF
.	.	TRBV24-1	TRBJ1-2	TGTGCCACCAGTGATTCGGCCGGCGCAGCGAACTATGGCTACACCTTC	CATSDSAGAANYGYTF
TRBD2	.	TRBV6-5	TRBJ2-7	TGTGCCAGCAAGACTAGCGGGGGTGGCGAGCAGTACTTC	CASKTSGGGEQYF